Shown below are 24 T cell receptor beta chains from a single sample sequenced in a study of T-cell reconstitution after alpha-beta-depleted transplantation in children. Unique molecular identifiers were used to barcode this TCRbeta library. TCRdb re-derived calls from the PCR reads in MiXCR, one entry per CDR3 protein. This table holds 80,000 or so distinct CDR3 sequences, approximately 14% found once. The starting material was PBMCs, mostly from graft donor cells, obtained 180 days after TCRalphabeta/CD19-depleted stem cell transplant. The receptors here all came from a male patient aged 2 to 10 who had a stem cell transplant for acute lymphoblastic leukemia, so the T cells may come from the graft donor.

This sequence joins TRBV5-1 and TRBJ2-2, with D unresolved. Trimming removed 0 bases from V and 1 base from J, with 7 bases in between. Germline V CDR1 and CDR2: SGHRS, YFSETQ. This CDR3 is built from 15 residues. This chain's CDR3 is CASSLEAGNTGELFF. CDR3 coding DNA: TGCGCCAGCAGCTTGGAGGCAGGGAACACCGGGGAGCTGTTTTTT.

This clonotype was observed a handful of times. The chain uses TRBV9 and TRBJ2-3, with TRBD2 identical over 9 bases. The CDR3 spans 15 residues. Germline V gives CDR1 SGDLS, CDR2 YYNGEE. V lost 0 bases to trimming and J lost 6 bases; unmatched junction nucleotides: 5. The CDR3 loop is CASSVEGLATDTQYF. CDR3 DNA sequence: TGTGCCAGCAGCGTAGAAGGACTAGCGACCGATACGCAGTATTTT.

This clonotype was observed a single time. The CDR3 spells CASSHVGGGNQPQHF. The CDR3 nucleotides read TGTGCCAGCAGCCATGTCGGGGGGGGGAATCAGCCCCAGCATTTT. The chain has TRBV4-2 and TRBJ1-5, with a weak D call TRBD1 (5 bases). The V and J ends lost 3 bases and 4 bases respectively, with 13 bases between them. CDR3 length: 15 residues. CDR1 and CDR2 from the germline V gene are LGHNA and YNFKEQ.

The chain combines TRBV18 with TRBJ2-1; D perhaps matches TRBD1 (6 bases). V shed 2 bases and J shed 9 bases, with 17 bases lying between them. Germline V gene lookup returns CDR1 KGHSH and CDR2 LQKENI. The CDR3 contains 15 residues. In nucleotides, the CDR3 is TGTGCCAGCTCACCAATGGGACATGAGGCGGCTGAGCAGTTCTTC. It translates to CASSPMGHEAAEQFF.

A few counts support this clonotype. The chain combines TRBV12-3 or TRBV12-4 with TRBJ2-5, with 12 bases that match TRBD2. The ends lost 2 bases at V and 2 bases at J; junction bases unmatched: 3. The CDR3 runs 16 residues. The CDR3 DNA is TGTGCCAGCAGTTTACAACTAGCGGGAGGACAAGAGACCCAGTACTTC. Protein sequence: CASSLQLAGGQETQYF.

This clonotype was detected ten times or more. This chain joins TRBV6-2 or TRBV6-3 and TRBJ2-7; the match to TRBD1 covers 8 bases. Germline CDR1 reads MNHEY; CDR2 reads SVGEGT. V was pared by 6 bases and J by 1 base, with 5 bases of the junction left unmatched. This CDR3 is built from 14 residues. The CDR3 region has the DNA TGTGCCAGCAGCCGACAGGGGATTTCCTACGAGCAGTACTTC. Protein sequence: CASSRQGISYEQYF.

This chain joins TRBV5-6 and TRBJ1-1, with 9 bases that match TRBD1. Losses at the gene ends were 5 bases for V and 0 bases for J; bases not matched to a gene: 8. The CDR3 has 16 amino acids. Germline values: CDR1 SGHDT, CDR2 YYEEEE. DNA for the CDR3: TGTGCCAGCAGTACCGGGACAGGGAGAATGAACACTGAAGCTTTCTTT. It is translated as CASSTGTGRMNTEAFF.

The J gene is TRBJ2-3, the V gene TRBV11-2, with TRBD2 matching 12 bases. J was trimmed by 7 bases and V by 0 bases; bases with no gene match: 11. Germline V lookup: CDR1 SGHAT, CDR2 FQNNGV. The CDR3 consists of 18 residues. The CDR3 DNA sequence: TGTGCCAGCAGCTTAGAGGTATCTGGACTAGCGGGACGGAATACGCAGTATTTT. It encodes CASSLEVSGLAGRNTQYF. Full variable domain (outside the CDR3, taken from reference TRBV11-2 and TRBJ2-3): EAGVAQSPRYKIIEKRQSVAFWCNPISGHATLYWYQQILGQGPKLLIQFQNNGVVDDSQLPKDRFSAERLKGVDSTLKIQPAKLEDSAVYLCASSLEVSGLAGRNTQYFGPGTRLTVL.

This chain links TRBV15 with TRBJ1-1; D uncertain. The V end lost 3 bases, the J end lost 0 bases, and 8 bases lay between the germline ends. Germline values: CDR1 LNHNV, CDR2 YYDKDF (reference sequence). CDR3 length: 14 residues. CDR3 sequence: CATSRQEMNTEAFF. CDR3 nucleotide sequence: TGTGCCACCAGCAGGCAGGAAATGAACACTGAAGCTTTCTTT.

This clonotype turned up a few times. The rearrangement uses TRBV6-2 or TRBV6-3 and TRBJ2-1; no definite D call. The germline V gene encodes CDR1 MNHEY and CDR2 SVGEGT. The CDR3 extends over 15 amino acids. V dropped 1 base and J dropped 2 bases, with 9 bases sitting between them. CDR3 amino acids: CASSYYPDTYNEQFF. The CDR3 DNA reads TGTGCCAGCAGTTACTACCCTGATACCTACAATGAGCAGTTCTTC.

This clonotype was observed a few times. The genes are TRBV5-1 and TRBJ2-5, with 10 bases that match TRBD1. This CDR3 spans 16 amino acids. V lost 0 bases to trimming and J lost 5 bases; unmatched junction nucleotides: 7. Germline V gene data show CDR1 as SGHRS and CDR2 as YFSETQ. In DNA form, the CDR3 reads TGCGCCAGCAGCTTGGCAGGACAGGGGGATAGGGAGACCCAGTACTTC. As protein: CASSLAGQGDRETQYF.

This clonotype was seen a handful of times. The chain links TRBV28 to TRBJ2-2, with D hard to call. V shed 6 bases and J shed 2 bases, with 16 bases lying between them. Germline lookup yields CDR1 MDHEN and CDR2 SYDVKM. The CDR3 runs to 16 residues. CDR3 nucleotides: TGTGCCAGCAGAAAGGCGAAACTTCCTAACACCGGGGAGCTGTTTTTT. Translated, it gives CASRKAKLPNTGELFF.

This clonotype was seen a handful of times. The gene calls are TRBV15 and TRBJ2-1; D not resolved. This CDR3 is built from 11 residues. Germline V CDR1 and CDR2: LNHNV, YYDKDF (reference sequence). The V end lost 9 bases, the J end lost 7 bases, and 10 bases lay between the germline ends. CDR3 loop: CATSPENEQFF. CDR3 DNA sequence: TGTGCCACGTCGCCGGAAAATGAGCAGTTCTTC.

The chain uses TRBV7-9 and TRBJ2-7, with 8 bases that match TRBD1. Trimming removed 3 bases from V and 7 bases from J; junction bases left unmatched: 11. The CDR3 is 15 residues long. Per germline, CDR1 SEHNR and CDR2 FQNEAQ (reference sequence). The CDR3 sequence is CASSFGGYRGSEQYF. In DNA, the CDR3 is TGTGCCAGCAGCTTTGGCGGATACAGGGGGAGTGAGCAGTACTTC.

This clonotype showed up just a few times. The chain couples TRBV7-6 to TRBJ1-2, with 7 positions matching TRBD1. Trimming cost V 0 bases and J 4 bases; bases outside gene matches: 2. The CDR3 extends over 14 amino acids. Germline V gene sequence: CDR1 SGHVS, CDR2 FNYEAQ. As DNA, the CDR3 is TGTGCCAGCAGCTTAGCAGGGGGCCCCTATGGCTACACCTTC. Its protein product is CASSLAGGPYGYTF.

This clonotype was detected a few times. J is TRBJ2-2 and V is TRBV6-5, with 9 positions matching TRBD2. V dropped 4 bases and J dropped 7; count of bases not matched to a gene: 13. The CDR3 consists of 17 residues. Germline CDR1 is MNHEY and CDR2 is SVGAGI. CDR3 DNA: TGTGCCAGCAGTTCGCCCCTATGGCGGGGGGGCCTCGGGGAGCTGTTTTTT. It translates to CASSSPLWRGGLGELFF.

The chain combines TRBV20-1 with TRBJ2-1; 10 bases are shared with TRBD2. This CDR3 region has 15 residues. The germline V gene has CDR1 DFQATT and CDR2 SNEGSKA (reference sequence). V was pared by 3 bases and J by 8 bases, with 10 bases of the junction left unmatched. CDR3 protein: CSASGLAGAGDEQFF. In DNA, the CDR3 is TGCAGTGCTAGCGGGCTAGCGGGAGCCGGCGATGAGCAGTTCTTC.

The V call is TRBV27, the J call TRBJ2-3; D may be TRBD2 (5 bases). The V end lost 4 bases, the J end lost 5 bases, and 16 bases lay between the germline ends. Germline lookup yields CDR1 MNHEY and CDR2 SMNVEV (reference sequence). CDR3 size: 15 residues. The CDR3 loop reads CASSSGLRGRDTQYF. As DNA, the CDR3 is TGTGCCAGCAGTTCGGGGTTGCGTGGGAGAGATACGCAGTATTTT.

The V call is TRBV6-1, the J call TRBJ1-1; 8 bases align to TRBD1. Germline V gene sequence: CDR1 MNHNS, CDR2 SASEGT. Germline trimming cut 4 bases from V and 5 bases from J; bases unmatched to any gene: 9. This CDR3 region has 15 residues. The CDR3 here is CASSGGGQGLTEAFF. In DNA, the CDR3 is TGTGCCAGCAGTGGCGGAGGACAGGGTTTAACTGAAGCTTTCTTT.

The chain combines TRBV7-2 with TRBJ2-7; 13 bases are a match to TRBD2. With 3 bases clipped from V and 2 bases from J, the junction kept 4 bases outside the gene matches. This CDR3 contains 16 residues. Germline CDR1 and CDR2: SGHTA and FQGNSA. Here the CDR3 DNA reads TGTGCCAGCAGCTTTACGACTAGCGGGGGGACCTACGAGCAGTACTTC. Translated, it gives CASSFTTSGGTYEQYF.

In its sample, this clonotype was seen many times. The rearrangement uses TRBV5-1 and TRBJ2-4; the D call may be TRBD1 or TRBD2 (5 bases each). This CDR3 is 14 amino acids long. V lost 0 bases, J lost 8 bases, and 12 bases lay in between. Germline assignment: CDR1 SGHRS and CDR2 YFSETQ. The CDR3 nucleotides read TGCGCCAGCAGCTTGGTGGGCAGGGACGACATTCAGTACTTC. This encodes CASSLVGRDDIQYF.

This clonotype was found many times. CDR3 nucleotide sequence: TGCGCCAGCAGCTTGATGCGGGACTTATACAATGAGCAGTTCTTC. Its translation: CASSLMRDLYNEQFF. The rearrangement uses TRBV5-1 and TRBJ2-1, with D possibly TRBD2 on 6 matching bases. Looked up from germline, CDR1 is SGHRS and CDR2 is YFSETQ. The CDR3 runs to 15 residues. V was pared by 1 base and J by 4 bases, with 12 bases between.

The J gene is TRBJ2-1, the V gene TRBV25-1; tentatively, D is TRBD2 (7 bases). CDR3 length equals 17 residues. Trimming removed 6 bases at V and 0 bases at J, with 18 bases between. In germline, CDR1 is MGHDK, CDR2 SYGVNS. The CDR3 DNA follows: TGTGCCAGCAGGGGCGGGGGCCGGCCTAGCTCCTACAATGAGCAGTTCTTC. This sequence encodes CASRGGGRPSSYNEQFF.

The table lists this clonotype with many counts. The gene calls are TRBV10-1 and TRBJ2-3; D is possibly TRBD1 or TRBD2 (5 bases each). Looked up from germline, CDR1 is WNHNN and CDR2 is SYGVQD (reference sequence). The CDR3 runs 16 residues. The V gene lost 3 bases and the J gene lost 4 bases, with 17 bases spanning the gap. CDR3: CASSDLDPEGPDTQYF. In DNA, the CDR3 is TGCGCCAGCAGTGACCTGGACCCAGAGGGGCCAGATACGCAGTATTTT.